This T cell receptor (beta chain) derives from a study of blood T cell repertoires in COVID-19 (dated by TCRdb to about 2020). With respect to the entire study: The collaborator samples originated in the United States, Italy and Spain and spanned the acute and convalescent phases of COVID-19. The prospective study material was composed of cDNA or gDNA derived from T cells, B-cell-depleted T cells, or PBMCs. The dataset comprised deeply sampled blood TCRbeta repertoires from subjects exposed to, actively infected with, or recovered from COVID-19. The repertoires were released in a freely available public database intended as a resource for research on the immune response to SARS-CoV-2. The samples were drawn from the first 160 participants of the ongoing ImmuneRACE study and from under 1,500 subjects provided by 6 global collaborators. A de-identified subject ID, COVID-19 status, age in years and sex were almost always included in the sample metadata. HLA class I and class II types, where available, came from metadata supplied by the sample provider rather than from assay-based typing.

The germline V gene supplies CDR1 KGHSY and CDR2 FQNENV. From its cysteine to its phenylalanine, the CDR3 spans 14 amino acids. The entry retains the CDR3 DNA only, 42 bases that are in frame from base 1. The junction shows trimming of 4 bases on V and 2 bases on J, plus 11 bases between the germline ends. What the work shows at the level of the full study, not this receptor alone: How much clinical and demographic metadata was included differed by source and by participant, and the metadata was provided uncurated.

Regarding this clone: Which antigen it targets is not known. No base qualities exist here, and no much larger clone lies one base off it.

The immunoSEQ Assay, a bias-controlled multiplex PCR, was used to amplify TCRbeta CDR3 regions from genomic DNA. The published analysis was carried out like this. Within the assay, amplification of reference gene primers was used to estimate how many nucleated cells each sample contained. To quantify the absolute abundance of each unique TCRbeta CDR3 rearrangement, sequence reads were collapsed and filtered. For each sample, productive Simpson clonality was calculated as the square root of Simpson's diversity index across productive rearrangements. The source is immuneACCESS, and TCRdb retained only in-frame sequences with V and J called. Part of the clones is not carried over; for the studies checked, unresolved V genes explain less than half of this, and the remainder is unexplained. From that table come the V and J calls and clone size; the DNA was used to work out D and trimming. A total of about 180,000 clones appear in this sample, around nine tenths of them only once. The ten biggest clones cover roughly an eighth of the sample.

One collaborating source in Seattle enrolled patients during active infection and followed them longitudinally through the course of disease. Whole blood was collected in K2EDTA tubes by collaborating institutions according to the institutions' own protocols. For TCRbeta analysis, collaborators shipped samples as frozen whole blood, isolated PBMCs, or DNA extracted from either of those sample types. The rearranged segments are TRBV16 and TRBJ1-1; TRBD1 could be the D gene, as 5 bases match. Specimen: peripheral blood. This TCR came from a woman aged 70-85 years with COVID-19, enrolled during active disease. The CDR3 has the sequence CASSRRQTNTEAFF. The nucleotide sequence reads as follows: TGTGCCAGCAGCCGTAGACAGACCAACACTGAAGCTTTCTTT. The CDR3 plus the reference TRBV16 and TRBJ1-1 genes for the other parts give the full variable domain: GEEVAQTPKHLVRGEGQKAKLYCAPIKGHSYVFWYQQVLKNEFKFLISFQNENVFDETGMPKERFSAKCLPNSPCSLEIQATKLEDSAVYFCASSRRQTNTEAFFGQGTRLTVV.